These T cell receptor beta chains were read from a single sample in a study of radiotherapy plus CTLA-4 blockade in lung cancer. Produced via immunoSEQ multiplex PCR; TCRdb's table is partial and in-frame only. The sample holds more than 95,000 clones, approximately 80% seen once. The input for sequencing was peripheral blood, taken from a patient treated with radiotherapy plus ipilimumab. The source is a human donor with non-small cell lung cancer who had a partial response to radiotherapy plus ipilimumab. CDR3s include the opening cysteine and the closing phenylalanine or tryptophan. D genes are given only for firm matches. The size entry is marked missing in some rows and otherwise reads once, few, many or a size class.

j_call: TRBJ1-2
v_call: TRBV29-1
clone_size: few
d_call: NA
cdr3_nt: TGCAGCGTTGGGATAGGAGGCAAGGGTAACTATGGCTACACCTTC
cdr3_aa: CSVGIGGKGNYGYTF

j_call: TRBJ1-4
v_call: TRBV30
clone_size: NA
d_call: NA
cdr3_nt: TGTGCCTGCCAAAATCAGGGGGAAAAACTGTTTTTT
cdr3_aa: CACQNQGEKLFF

j_call: TRBJ2-3
v_call: TRBV4-3
clone_size: NA
d_call: TRBD2
cdr3_nt: TGCGCCAGCAGCCAAGAGCCCAGCGGGAGGGTGACAGATACGCAGTATTTT
cdr3_aa: CASSQEPSGRVTDTQYF

j_call: TRBJ1-1
v_call: TRBV10-2
clone_size: once
d_call: NA
cdr3_nt: TGCGCCAGCAGCCCCGGGATTCTCGGGAGGGACACTGAAGCTTTCTTT
cdr3_aa: CASSPGILGRDTEAFF

j_call: TRBJ1-1
v_call: TRBV13
clone_size: NA
d_call: TRBD1
cdr3_nt: TGTGCCAGCAGCTCAGGACAGGGGTCCACTGAAGCTTTCTTT
cdr3_aa: CASSSGQGSTEAFF

j_call: TRBJ1-3
v_call: TRBV5-1
clone_size: NA
d_call: TRBD1
cdr3_nt: TGCGCCAGCAGATTAGGGGACAGCTCTGGAAACACCATATATTTT
cdr3_aa: CASRLGDSSGNTIYF

j_call: TRBJ2-6
v_call: TRBV30
clone_size: once
d_call: NA
cdr3_nt: TGTGCCTGGAGATACTCTGGGGCCAACGTCCTGACTTTC
cdr3_aa: CAWRYSGANVLTF

j_call: TRBJ1-5
v_call: TRBV10-2
clone_size: NA
d_call: NA
cdr3_nt: TGCGCCAGCAGTGAGCGCCGGGGGTCCAATCAGCCCCAGCATTTT
cdr3_aa: CASSERRGSNQPQHF

j_call: TRBJ2-5
v_call: TRBV10-3
clone_size: NA
d_call: TRBD2
cdr3_nt: TGTGCCATCTCCCAAGCGGGAGGGGGAGAGACCCAGTACTTC
cdr3_aa: CAISQAGGGETQYF

j_call: TRBJ2-1
v_call: TRBV9
clone_size: NA
d_call: TRBD2
cdr3_nt: TGTGCCAGCAGCGTATATGAGGGAGGGTACTACAATGAGCAGTTCTTC
cdr3_aa: CASSVYEGGYYNEQFF

j_call: TRBJ2-7
v_call: TRBV10-3
clone_size: NA
d_call: NA
cdr3_nt: TGTGCCATCAGTGAGCCAGGAGGCAAATCCTACGAGCAGTACTTC
cdr3_aa: CAISEPGGKSYEQYF

j_call: TRBJ1-1
v_call: TRBV7-2
clone_size: NA
d_call: TRBD1
cdr3_nt: TGTGCCAGCAGCACAAGACAGGGGGCGGGCACTGAAGCTTTCTTT
cdr3_aa: CASSTRQGAGTEAFF

j_call: TRBJ2-7
v_call: TRBV27
clone_size: NA
d_call: NA
cdr3_nt: TGTGCCAGCAGTTTAACGGGGAGCTCCTACGAGCAGTACTTC
cdr3_aa: CASSLTGSSYEQYF

j_call: TRBJ1-5
v_call: TRBV7-2
clone_size: once
d_call: NA
cdr3_nt: TGTGCCAGCAGCTTAGGGCTTTATAGCAATCAGCCCCAGCATTTT
cdr3_aa: CASSLGLYSNQPQHF